This T cell receptor (beta chain) stems from a study of blood T cell repertoires in COVID-19. Study details: PBMCs, B-cell-depleted T cells, or T cells provided the cDNA or gDNA that made up the material.

Authors' methods: Estimated nucleated cell counts came from reference gene primer amplification. Clones were read by immunoSEQ multiplex PCR, and TCRdb kept only the in-frame ones, dropping some. V and J calls and clone size come straight from that table; D and trimming were deduced from the DNA. Among around 100,000 clones listed, around 90% were seen once. V shed 3 bases and J 3 bases; nucleotides not matched to a gene: 1. This CDR3 spans 13 amino acids. Per germline, CDR1 KGHSH and CDR2 LQKENI. Sequencing input: peripheral blood. This sequence originates from a woman of 80 years or more in a cohort sampled during active COVID-19. The chain uses TRBV18 and TRBJ2-7; 8 nucleotides match TRBD1. Here the CDR3 reads CASSPGTGYEQYF. CDR3 nucleotides: TGTGCCAGCTCACCCGGGACAGGCTACGAGCAGTACTTC.